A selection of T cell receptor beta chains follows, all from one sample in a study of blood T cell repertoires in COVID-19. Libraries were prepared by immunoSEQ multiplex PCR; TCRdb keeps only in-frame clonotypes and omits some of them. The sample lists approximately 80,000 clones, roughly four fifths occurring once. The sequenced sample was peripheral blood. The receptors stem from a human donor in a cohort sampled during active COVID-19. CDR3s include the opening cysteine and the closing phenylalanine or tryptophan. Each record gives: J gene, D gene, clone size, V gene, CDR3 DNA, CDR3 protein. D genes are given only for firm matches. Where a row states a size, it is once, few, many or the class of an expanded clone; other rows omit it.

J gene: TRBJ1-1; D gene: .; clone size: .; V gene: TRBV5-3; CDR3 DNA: TGTGCCAGAAGCCGAGAATCGGGGAACACTGAAGCTTTCTTT; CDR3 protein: CARSRESGNTEAFF
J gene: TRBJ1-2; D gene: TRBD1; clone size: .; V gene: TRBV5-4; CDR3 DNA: TGTGCCAGCAGCTTGGGGCAGGGGGACTATGGCTACACCTTC; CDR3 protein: CASSLGQGDYGYTF
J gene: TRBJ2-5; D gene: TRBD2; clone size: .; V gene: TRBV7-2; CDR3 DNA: TGTGCCAGCAGCTTAGATCGGGGACTAGCGGGGGGCTTGCTGGAGACCCAGTACTTC; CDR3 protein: CASSLDRGLAGGLLETQYF
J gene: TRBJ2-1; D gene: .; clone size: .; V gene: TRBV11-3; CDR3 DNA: TGTGCCAGCAGCTTAGAGGGTTCCAGGGGATACAATGAGCAGTTCTTC; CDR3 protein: CASSLEGSRGYNEQFF
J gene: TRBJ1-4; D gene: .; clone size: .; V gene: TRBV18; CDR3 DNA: TGTGCCAGCTCTCCCCCACGGAGAGGTGAAAAACTGTTTTTT; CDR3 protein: CASSPPRRGEKLFF
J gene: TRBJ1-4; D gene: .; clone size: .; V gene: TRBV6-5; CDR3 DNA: TGTGCCAGCAGCCCGACCCAGGGGCGCCCTGAAAAACTGTTTTTT; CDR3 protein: CASSPTQGRPEKLFF
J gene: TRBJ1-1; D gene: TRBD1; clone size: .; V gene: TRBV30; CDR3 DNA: TGTGCCTGGAGTTACAGGGGTGGCACTGAAGCTTTCTTT; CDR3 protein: CAWSYRGGTEAFF
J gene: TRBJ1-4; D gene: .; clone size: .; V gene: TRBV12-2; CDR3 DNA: TGTGCAAGTCGCTTACTCAGGGAGGGGGAGGATGAAAAACTGTTTTTT; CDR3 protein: CASRLLREGEDEKLFF
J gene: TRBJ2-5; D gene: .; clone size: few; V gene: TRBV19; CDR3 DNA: TGTGCCAGTAGTAGGGACTGGAGGAAGACCCAGTACTTC; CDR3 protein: CASSRDWRKTQYF
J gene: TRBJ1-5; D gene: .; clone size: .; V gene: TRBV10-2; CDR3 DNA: TGCGCCAGCACCGGACAGACCGGTCAGCCCCAGCATTTT; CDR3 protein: CASTGQTGQPQHF
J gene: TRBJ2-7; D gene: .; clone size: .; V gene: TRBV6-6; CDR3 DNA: TGTGCCAGCAGTCCCCCGGGTCCCGGAAACGAGCAGTACTTC; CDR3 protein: CASSPPGPGNEQYF